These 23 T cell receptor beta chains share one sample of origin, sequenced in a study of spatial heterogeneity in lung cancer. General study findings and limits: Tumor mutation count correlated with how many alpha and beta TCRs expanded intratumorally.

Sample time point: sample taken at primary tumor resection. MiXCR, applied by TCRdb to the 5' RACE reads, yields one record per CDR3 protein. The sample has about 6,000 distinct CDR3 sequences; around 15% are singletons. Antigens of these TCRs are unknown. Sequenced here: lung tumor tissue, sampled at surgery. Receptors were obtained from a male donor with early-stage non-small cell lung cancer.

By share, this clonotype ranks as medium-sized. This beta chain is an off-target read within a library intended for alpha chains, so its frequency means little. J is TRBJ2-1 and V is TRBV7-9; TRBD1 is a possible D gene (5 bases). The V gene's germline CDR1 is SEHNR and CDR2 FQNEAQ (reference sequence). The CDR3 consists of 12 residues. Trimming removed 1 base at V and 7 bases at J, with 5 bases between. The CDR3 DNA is TGTGCCAGCAGCTTAGGACAGAATGAGCAGTTCTTC. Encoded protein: CASSLGQNEQFF.

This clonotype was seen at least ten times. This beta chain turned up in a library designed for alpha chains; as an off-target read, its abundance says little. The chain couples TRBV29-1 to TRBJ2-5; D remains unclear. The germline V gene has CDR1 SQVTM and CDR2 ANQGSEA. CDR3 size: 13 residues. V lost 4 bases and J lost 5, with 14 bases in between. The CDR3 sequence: CSVGVWSGETQYF. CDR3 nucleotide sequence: TGCAGCGTTGGGGTATGGAGTGGGGAGACCCAGTACTTC.

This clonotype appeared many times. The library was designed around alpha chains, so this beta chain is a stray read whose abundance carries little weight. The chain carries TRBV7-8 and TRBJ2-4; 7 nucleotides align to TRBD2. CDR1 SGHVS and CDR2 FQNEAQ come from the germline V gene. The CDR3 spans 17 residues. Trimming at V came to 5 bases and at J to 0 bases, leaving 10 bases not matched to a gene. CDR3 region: CASSVTTLAGAKNIQYF. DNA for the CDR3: TGTGCCAGCAGCGTAACAACCTTAGCGGGAGCCAAAAACATTCAGTACTTC.

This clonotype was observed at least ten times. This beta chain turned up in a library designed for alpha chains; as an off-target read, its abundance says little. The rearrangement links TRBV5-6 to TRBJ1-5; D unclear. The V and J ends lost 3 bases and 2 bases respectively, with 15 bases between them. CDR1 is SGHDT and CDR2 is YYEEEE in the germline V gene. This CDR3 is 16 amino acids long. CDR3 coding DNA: TGTGCCAGCAGCTCCTTCCTTGGTAGGGGCAATCAGCCCCAGCATTTT. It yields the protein CASSSFLGRGNQPQHF.

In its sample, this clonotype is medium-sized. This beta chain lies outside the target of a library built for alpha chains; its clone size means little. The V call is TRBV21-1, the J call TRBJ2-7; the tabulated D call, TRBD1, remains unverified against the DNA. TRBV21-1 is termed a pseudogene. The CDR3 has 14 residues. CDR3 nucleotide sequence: TGTGCCAGCAGCATGGCAGCCCCATCCTACGAGCAGTACTTC. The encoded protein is CASSMAAPSYEQYF.

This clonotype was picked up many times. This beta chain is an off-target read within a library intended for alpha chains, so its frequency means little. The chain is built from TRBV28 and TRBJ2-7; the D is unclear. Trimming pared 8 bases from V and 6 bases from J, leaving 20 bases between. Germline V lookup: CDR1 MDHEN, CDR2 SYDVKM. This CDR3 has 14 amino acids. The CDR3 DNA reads TGTGCCAGCGTAGAGGTTCCGGCAGCCGGCGAGCAGTACTTC. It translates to CASVEVPAAGEQYF. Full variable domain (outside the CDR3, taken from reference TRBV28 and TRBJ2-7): DVKVTQSSRYLVKRTGEKVFLECVQDMDHENMFWYRQDPGLGLRLIYFSYDVKMKEKGDIPEGYSVSREKKERFSLILESASTNQTSMYLCASVEVPAAGEQYFGPGTRLTVT.

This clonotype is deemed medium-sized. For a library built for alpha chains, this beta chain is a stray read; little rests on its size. CDR3 DNA: TGTGCCAGCAGACCTACCGGGAGCGGGAGCTCCTACGAGCAGTACTTC. Translating it yields CASRPTGSGSSYEQYF. This chain links TRBV28 with TRBJ2-7; 8 positions agree with TRBD2. This CDR3 has 16 residues. The V gene's germline CDR1 is MDHEN and CDR2 SYDVKM. After removal of 6 bases from V and 0 bases from J, the junction contained 10 bases not matched to a gene.

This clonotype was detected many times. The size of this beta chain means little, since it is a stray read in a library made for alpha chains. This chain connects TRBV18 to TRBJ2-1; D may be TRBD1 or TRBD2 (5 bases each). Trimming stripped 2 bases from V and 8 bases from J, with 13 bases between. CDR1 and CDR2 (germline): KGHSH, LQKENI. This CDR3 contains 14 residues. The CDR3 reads CASSPIPLGDEQFF. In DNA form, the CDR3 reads TGTGCCAGCTCACCAATCCCCCTGGGGGATGAGCAGTTCTTC.

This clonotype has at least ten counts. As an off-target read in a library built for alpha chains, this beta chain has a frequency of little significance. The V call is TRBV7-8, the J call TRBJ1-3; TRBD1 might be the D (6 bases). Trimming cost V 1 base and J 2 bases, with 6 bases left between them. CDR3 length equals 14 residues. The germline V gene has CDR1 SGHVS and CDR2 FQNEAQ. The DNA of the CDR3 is TGTGCCAGCAGCTTAGACAGGGCTGGAAACACCATATATTTT. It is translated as CASSLDRAGNTIYF.

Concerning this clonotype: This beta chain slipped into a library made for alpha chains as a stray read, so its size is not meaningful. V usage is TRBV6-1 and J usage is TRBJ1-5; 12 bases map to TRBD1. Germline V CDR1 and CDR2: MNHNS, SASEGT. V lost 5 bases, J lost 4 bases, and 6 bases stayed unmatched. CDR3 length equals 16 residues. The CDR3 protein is CASSPRDRGLNQPQHF. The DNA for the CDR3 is TGTGCCAGCAGTCCAAGGGACAGGGGGCTTAATCAGCCCCAGCATTTT.

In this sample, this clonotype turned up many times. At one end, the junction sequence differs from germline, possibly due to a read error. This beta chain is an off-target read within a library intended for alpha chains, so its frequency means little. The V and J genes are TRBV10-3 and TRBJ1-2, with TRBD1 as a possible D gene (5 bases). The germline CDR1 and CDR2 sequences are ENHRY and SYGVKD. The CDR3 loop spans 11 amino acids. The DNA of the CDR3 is TGTGCCGTCAGGGTTAACTATGGCTACACCTTC. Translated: CAVRVNYGYTF.

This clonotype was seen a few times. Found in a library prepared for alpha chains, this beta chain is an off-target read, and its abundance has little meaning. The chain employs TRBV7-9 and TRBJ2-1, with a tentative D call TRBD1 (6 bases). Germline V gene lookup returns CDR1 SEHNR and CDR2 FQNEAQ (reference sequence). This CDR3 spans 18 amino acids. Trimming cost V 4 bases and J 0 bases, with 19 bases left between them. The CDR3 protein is CASSSSLPTGPSYNEQFF. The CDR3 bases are TGTGCCAGCAGCTCTAGCCTCCCGACAGGACCCTCCTACAATGAGCAGTTCTTC.

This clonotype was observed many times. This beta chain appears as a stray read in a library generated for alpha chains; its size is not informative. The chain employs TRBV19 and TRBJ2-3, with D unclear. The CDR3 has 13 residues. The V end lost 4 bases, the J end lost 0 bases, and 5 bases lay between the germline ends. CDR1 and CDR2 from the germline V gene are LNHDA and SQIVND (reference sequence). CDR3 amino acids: CASSTTSTDTQYF. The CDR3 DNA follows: TGTGCCAGTAGTACCACTAGCACAGATACGCAGTATTTT.

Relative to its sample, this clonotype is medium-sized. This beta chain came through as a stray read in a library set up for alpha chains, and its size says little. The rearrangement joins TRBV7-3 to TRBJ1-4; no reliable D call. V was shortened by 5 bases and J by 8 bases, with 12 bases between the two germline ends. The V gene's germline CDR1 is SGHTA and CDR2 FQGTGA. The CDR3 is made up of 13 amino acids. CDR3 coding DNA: TGTGCCAGCAGCAGGAATTTCGGGGAAAAACTGTTTTTT. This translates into CASSRNFGEKLFF.

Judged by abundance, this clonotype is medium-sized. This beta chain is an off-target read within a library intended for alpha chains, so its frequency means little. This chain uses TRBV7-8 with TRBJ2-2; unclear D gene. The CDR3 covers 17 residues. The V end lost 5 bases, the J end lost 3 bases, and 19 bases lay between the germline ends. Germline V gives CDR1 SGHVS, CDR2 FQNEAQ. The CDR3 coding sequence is TGTGCCAGCAGCCCTTTCGGACGGGTTCTAGACACCGGGGAGCTGTTTTTT. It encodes CASSPFGRVLDTGELFF. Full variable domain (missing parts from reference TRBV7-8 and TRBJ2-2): GAGVSQSPRYKVAKRGQDVALRCDPISGHVSLFWYQQALGQGPEFLTYFQNEAQLDKSGLPSDRFFAERPEGSVSTLKIQRTQQEDSAVYLCASSPFGRVLDTGELFFGEGSRLTVL.

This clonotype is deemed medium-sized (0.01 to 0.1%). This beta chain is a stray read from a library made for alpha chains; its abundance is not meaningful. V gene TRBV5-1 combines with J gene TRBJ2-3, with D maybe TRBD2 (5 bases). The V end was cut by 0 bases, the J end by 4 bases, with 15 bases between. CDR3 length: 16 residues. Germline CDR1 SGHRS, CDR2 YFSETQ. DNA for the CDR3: TGCGCCAGCAGCTTGGAGTCCCCCAGCGGATCAGATACGCAGTATTTT. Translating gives CASSLESPSGSDTQYF.

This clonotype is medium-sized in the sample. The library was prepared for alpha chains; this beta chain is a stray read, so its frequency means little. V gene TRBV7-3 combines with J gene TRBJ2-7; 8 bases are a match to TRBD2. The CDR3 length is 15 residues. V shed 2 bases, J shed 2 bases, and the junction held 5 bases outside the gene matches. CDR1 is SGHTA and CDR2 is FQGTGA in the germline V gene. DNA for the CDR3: TGTGCCAGCAGCTTAGGAGCGGGAGCCGCCTACGAGCAGTACTTC. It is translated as CASSLGAGAAYEQYF.

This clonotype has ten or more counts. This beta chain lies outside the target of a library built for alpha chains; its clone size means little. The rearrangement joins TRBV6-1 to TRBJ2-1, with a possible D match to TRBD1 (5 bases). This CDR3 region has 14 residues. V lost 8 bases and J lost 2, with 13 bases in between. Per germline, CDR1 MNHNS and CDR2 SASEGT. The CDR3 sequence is CASPKGRAYNEQFF. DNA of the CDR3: TGTGCCAGCCCTAAGGGGCGCGCCTACAATGAGCAGTTCTTC.

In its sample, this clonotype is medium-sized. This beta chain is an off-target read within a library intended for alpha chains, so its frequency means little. The CDR3 bases are TGCAGTGCTCCCCCTCGAGCGGGAGGTTTGGAGACCCAGTACTTC. Protein sequence: CSAPPRAGGLETQYF. V gene TRBV20-1 combines with J gene TRBJ2-5, with 9 bases lining up with TRBD2. Germline V gene lookup returns CDR1 DFQATT and CDR2 SNEGSKA (reference sequence). The CDR3 is 15 amino acids. Losses at the gene ends were 5 bases for V and 5 bases for J; bases not matched to a gene: 12.

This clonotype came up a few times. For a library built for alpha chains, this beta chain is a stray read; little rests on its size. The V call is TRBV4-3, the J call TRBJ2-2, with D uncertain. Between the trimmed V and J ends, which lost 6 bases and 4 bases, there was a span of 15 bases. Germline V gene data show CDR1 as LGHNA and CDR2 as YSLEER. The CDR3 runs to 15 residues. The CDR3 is CASRKDGRSTGELFF. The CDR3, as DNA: TGCGCCAGCAGAAAGGACGGCCGTAGCACCGGGGAGCTGTTTTTT.

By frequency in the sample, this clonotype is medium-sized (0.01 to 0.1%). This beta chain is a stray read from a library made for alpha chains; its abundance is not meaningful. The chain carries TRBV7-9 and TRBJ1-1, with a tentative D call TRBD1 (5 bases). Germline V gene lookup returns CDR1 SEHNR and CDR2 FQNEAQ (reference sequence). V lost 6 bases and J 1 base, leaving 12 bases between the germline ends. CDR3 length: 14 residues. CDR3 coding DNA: TGTGCCAGCAGTTTACAGGCGGGGAACACTGAAGCTTTCTTT. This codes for CASSLQAGNTEAFF.

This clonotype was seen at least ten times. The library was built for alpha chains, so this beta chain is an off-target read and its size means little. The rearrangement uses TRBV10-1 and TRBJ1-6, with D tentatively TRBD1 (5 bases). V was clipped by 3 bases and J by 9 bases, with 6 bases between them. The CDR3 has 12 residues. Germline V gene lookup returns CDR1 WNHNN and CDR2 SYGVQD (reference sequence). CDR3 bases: TGCGCCAGCAGTGATGGGGGTTCACCCCTCCACTTT. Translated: CASSDGGSPLHF.

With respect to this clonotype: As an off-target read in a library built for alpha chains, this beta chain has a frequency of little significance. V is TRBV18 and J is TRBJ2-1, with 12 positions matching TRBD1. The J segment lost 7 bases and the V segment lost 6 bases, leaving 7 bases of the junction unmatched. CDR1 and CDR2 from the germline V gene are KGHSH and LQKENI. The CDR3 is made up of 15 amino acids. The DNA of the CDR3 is TGTGCCAGCTCGTCCGGGACAGGGGGCTTTAATGAGCAGTTCTTC. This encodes CASSSGTGGFNEQFF.